One and the same sample provided the 25 T cell receptor beta chains below, sequenced in a study of CD8+ T cells in alopecia areata. The sequencing template was cDNA reverse transcribed from extracted RNA. Assay: immunoSEQ multiplex PCR; the TCRdb copy retains only in-frame clones and omits some. Here the sample spans under 150,000 clones, more than 55% being singletons. The specimen was CD8+ T cells sorted from blood. The receptor set was obtained from a human donor in good health.

Comments on this clone: One end of the junction is discordant with germline, which a read error may explain. The rearrangement joins TRBV7-7 to TRBJ2-1; 8 positions match TRBD2. The CDR3 sequence is 16 residues long. The germline CDR1 and CDR2 sequences are SSHAT and FNYEAQ (reference sequence). CDR3 bases: TGTGCTAGCAGCTTAGCTGGTAGCGGGATCTTTAGTGAGCAGTTCTTC. This sequence encodes CASSLAGSGIFSEQFF.

J is TRBJ2-6 and V is TRBV29-1, with D perhaps matching TRBD1 (5 bases). The germline V gene has CDR1 SQVTM and CDR2 ANQGSEA. Trimming stripped 4 bases from V and 7 bases from J, with 17 bases between. The length of the CDR3 is 15 residues. For the CDR3, the DNA is TGCAGCGTTGGAAACCCAATCTGGGGCGCCAACGTCCTGACTTTC. This codes for CSVGNPIWGANVLTF.

This clone was seen more than once but under ten times. The J gene is TRBJ2-7, the V gene TRBV2, with D unclear. Trimming removed 4 bases from V and 4 bases from J, with 14 bases in between. Germline-derived CDR1 and CDR2 are SNHLY and FYNNEI. The CDR3 contains 14 residues. The CDR3 coding sequence is TGTGCCAGCAGTGGGTCTGTCAAAGGGTACGAGCAGTACTTC. Its translation: CASSGSVKGYEQYF.

This rearrangement joins TRBV30 to TRBJ2-1, with a tentative D call TRBD1 (6 bases). Germline V CDR1 and CDR2: GTSNPN, SVGIG (reference sequence). V gave up 5 bases and J gave up 3 bases, with 17 bases separating them. The CDR3 runs 15 residues. CDR3 nucleotide sequence: TGTGCCTGGGAACGCCCAGGGGCTAACTACAATGAGCAGTTCTTC. Encoded protein: CAWERPGANYNEQFF. The whole variable domain, filled in from reference TRBV30 and TRBJ2-1, reads SQTIHQWPATLVQPVGSPLSLECTVEGTSNPNLYWYRQAAGRGLQLLFYSVGIGQISSEVPQNLSASRPQDRQFILSSKKLLLSDSGFYLCAWERPGANYNEQFFGPGTRLTVL.

The gene calls are TRBV9 and TRBJ2-2; D is ambiguous. The V and J ends lost 5 bases and 5 bases respectively, with 10 bases between them. Germline lookup yields CDR1 SGDLS and CDR2 YYNGEE. The CDR3 covers 13 residues. CDR3 bases: TGTGCCAGCAGGTCGCCAATAACCGGGGAGCTGTTTTTT. Translated, it gives CASRSPITGELFF.

The V and J genes are TRBV14 and TRBJ1-2; possible D gene TRBD1, 5 bases. CDR1 and CDR2 from the germline V gene are SGHDN and FVKESK. This CDR3 spans 13 amino acids. Trimming cost V 4 bases and J 6 bases, with 12 bases left between them. For the CDR3, the DNA is TGTGCCAGCAGCCGAACAGGATATAATGGCTACACCTTC. As protein: CASSRTGYNGYTF.

This clone was picked up a small number of times. One end of the junction does not line up with germline, which may come from a read error. The CDR3 nucleotides are TGTGCCAGCAGTTACTACGGTGAAGCTTTCTTT. It specifies CASSYYGEAFF. V gene TRBV10-3 combines with J gene TRBJ1-1, with D unresolved. This CDR3 has 11 amino acids. From germline, CDR1 is ENHRY and CDR2 SYGVKD.

The chain combines TRBV6-5 with TRBJ2-5; D is unresolved. V lost 6 bases to trimming and J lost 5 bases, with 16 bases between them. CDR3 length: 14 residues. CDR1 and CDR2 from the germline V gene are MNHEY and SVGAGI. CDR3 coding DNA: TGTGCCAGCAGAGACGGGCGGAGCCGGGAGACCCAGTACTTC. Translation gives CASRDGRSRETQYF.

This chain joins TRBV29-1 and TRBJ2-7; TRBD1 is a possible D gene (7 bases). Germline CDR1 and CDR2: SQVTM and ANQGSEA. The CDR3 is made up of 16 amino acids. V lost 7 bases and J lost 4, with 26 bases in between. CDR3 amino acids: CSARLAVHMGQYEQYF. The DNA for the CDR3 is TGCAGCGCCCGGTTAGCGGTCCATATGGGACAGTACGAGCAGTACTTC.

This clone was counted between two and nine times. This rearrangement joins TRBV6-6 to TRBJ2-7; 10 bases agree with TRBD2. CDR1 and CDR2 (germline): MNHNY, SVGAGI (reference sequence). The CDR3 is 14 amino acids. V dropped 5 bases and J dropped 2; count of bases not matched to a gene: 3. This chain's CDR3 is CASSLAGAAYEQYF. DNA for the CDR3: TGTGCCAGCAGTCTAGCGGGAGCGGCCTACGAGCAGTACTTC.

In its sample, this clone was seen a few times. The rearrangement uses TRBV29-1 and TRBJ2-2; no firm D call. The germline V gene encodes CDR1 SQVTM and CDR2 ANQGSEA. CDR3 length equals 12 residues. V was clipped by 1 base and J by 7 bases, with 7 bases between them. The CDR3 DNA reads as TGCAGCGTTGAAGCCAGGTTCGGGGAGCTGTTTTTT. Its translation: CSVEARFGELFF.

This clone was observed a handful of times. The chain has TRBV7-9 and TRBJ2-7, with D perhaps matching TRBD1 (5 bases). The CDR3 runs to 12 residues. The germline V gene encodes CDR1 SEHNR and CDR2 FQNEAQ (reference sequence). The ends were cut back, 5 bases at V and 12 bases at J, with 17 bases in the middle. CDR3 bases: TGTGCCAGCAGCCCCGACAGAATTTCCGCGTACTTC. This sequence encodes CASSPDRISAYF.

Turning to this clone: Additional DNA sequences in this sample encode the identical CDR3. This sequence joins TRBV29-1 and TRBJ2-7, with D unclear. V dropped 4 bases and J dropped 0 bases, with 7 bases sitting between them. In germline, CDR1 is SQVTM, CDR2 ANQGSEA. CDR3 length: 12 amino acids. The CDR3 nucleotides read TGCAGCGTTGGAGAAGGCTCCTACGAGCAGTACTTC. Translation: CSVGEGSYEQYF.

The rearrangement uses TRBV29-1 and TRBJ2-7, with 10 bases that match TRBD1. Germline assignment: CDR1 SQVTM and CDR2 ANQGSEA. The junction had 11 bases not matched to a gene; V was cut back by 1 base and J by 5 bases. This CDR3 contains 16 residues. The CDR3 loop reads CSVEVGDRGLLDEQYF. The CDR3 DNA follows: TGCAGCGTTGAAGTCGGTGACAGGGGGCTTCTAGACGAGCAGTACTTC.

The V call is TRBV27, the J call TRBJ2-3, with a weak D call TRBD2 (5 bases). This CDR3 is 13 amino acids long. Trimming left V 6 bases short and J 3 bases short, with 10 bases between. Germline loops: CDR1 MNHEY, CDR2 SMNVEV (reference sequence). The CDR3 bases are TGTGCCAGCAGGTCTTGGGAGACAGATACGCAGTATTTT. The encoded protein is CASRSWETDTQYF.

The V and J genes are TRBV9 and TRBJ2-3; D might be TRBD1 (6 bases). The germline V and J ends were trimmed by 7 bases and 5 bases, with 11 bases remaining between them. The length of the CDR3 is 12 residues. CDR1 and CDR2 from the germline V gene are SGDLS and YYNGEE. Written as DNA, the CDR3 is TGTGCCAGCGGGACATCAGGAGATACGCAGTATTTT. Translation: CASGTSGDTQYF. Supplemented by reference TRBV9 and TRBJ2-3, the full variable domain reads DSGVTQTPKHLITATGQRVTLRCSPRSGDLSVYWYQQSLDQGLQFLIQYYNGEERAKGNILERFSAQQFPDLHSELNLSSLELGDSALYFCASGTSGDTQYFGPGTRLTVL.

The genes are TRBV9 and TRBJ2-7; D is possibly TRBD2 (6 bases). Trimming left V 3 bases short and J 2 bases short, with 9 bases between. The CDR3 spans 13 residues. Germline CDR1 reads SGDLS; CDR2 reads YYNGEE. CDR3 in DNA: TGTGCCAGCAGCGGGGGGGACCCCTACGAGCAGTACTTC. Translating it yields CASSGGDPYEQYF.

This rearrangement joins TRBV4-2 to TRBJ2-2; no reliable D call. V was shortened by 3 bases and J by 4 bases, with 18 bases between the two germline ends. This CDR3 is 17 amino acids long. Germline lookup yields CDR1 LGHNA and CDR2 YNFKEQ. The CDR3 coding sequence is TGTGCCAGCAGCCAGGCAAAACAGAGTTCCAGCACCGGGGAGCTGTTTTTT. This gives the protein CASSQAKQSSSTGELFF.

This clone was seen only a few times. The J gene is TRBJ2-1, the V gene TRBV7-9; D not resolved. The CDR3 runs to 11 residues. V lost 2 bases and J lost 10, with 6 bases in between. Germline V gene sequence: CDR1 SEHNR, CDR2 FQNEAQ (reference sequence). The CDR3 DNA follows: TGTGCCAGCAGCTTAAGTTGGGAGCAGTTCTTC. This translates into CASSLSWEQFF.

This clone was counted many times. V gene TRBV6-1 combines with J gene TRBJ2-1; 7 bases fit TRBD1. The germline CDR1 and CDR2 sequences are MNHNS and SASEGT. The CDR3 has 15 amino acids. After removal of 6 bases from V and 3 bases from J, the junction contained 8 bases not matched to a gene. The DNA of the CDR3 is TGTGCCAGCAGCCCCCCCAGGGGGAACTACAATGAGCAGTTCTTC. It is translated as CASSPPRGNYNEQFF.

The rearrangement joins TRBV5-1 to TRBJ2-5; possibly TRBD1 for D (6 bases). The CDR3 is 13 residues long. V shed 6 bases and J shed 5 bases, with 14 bases lying between them. Germline assignment: CDR1 SGHRS and CDR2 YFSETQ. CDR3 DNA sequence: TGCGCCAGCACCTGGGGGCGGAGGGAGACCCAGTACTTC. Protein: CASTWGRRETQYF.

The V call is TRBV27, the J call TRBJ2-3, with 7 bases identical to TRBD1. CDR1 and CDR2 (germline): MNHEY, SMNVEV (reference sequence). J was trimmed by 10 bases and V by 5 bases; bases with no gene match: 9. The CDR3 extends over 13 amino acids. For the CDR3, the DNA is TGTGCCAGCAGTCTAACCGGGACAGTGGCGCAGTATTTT. Protein: CASSLTGTVAQYF.

The J gene is TRBJ2-7, the V gene TRBV27, with D tentatively TRBD1 (5 bases). This CDR3 has 16 residues. V lost 0 bases, J lost 3 bases, and 15 bases lay in between. Per germline, CDR1 MNHEY and CDR2 SMNVEV (reference sequence). Here the CDR3 reads CASSLSGAGTFYEQYF. The CDR3 DNA follows: TGTGCCAGCAGTTTATCAGGGGCAGGTACTTTCTACGAGCAGTACTTC.

The J gene is TRBJ1-1, the V gene TRBV20-1; D remains unclear. The CDR3 sequence is 11 residues long. Germline assignment: CDR1 DFQATT and CDR2 SNEGSKA (reference sequence). The V gene lost 5 bases and the J gene lost 4 bases, with 8 bases spanning the gap. The CDR3 DNA reads TGCAGTGCTCAGGTGAGCACTGAAGCTTTCTTT. This translates into CSAQVSTEAFF.

This chain joins TRBV6-5 and TRBJ2-1; TRBD1 matches at 9 bases. The CDR3 runs 15 residues. After removal of 4 bases from V and 3 bases from J, the junction contained 4 bases not matched to a gene. Germline V gene lookup returns CDR1 MNHEY and CDR2 SVGAGI. The DNA of the CDR3 is TGTGCCAGCAGTTCGGGGGACAGGGACTACAATGAGCAGTTCTTC. This gives the protein CASSSGDRDYNEQFF.